This T cell receptor (beta chain) is drawn from a study of cytomegalovirus exposure and HLA in healthy donors. Study-wide context: The Caucasian-associated ancestry cluster contained about 80% of the approximately 410 genotyped donors. Study-wide results and caveats: From TCR beta sequences, most subjects' HLA-A and HLA-B alleles were reportedly predicted accurately. TCR sequences were mostly rare, though some public TCRs occurred in many donors.

The PCR contained 60 Vbeta and 13 Jbeta primers. Generated by immunoSEQ multiplex PCR, the TCRdb table keeps only in-frame clones and is missing some. This sample has about 160,000 clones; 60% to 80% occur once, and the top ten carry about 1.5%. V shed 3 bases and J shed 0 bases, with 14 bases lying between them. The CDR3 extends over 16 amino acids. Germline V lookup: CDR1 MNHEY, CDR2 SMNVEV (reference sequence). Regarding this clone: Its antigen is not known.

This sequence originates from a woman in her twenties or thirties in good health and CMV-seronegative. This chain joins TRBV27 and TRBJ1-1, with D perhaps matching TRBD1 (6 bases). Input material: PBMCs. CDR3 sequence: CASSFSLQGVNTEAFF. The DNA for the CDR3 is TGTGCCAGCAGTTTCAGCTTACAGGGAGTGAACACTGAAGCTTTCTTT.